This section outlines one T cell receptor (beta chain) sequence together with its context. This sample is part of a study of blood T cell repertoires in COVID-19. On the study more broadly: PBMCs, B-cell-depleted T cells, or T cells provided the cDNA or gDNA that made up the material.

As handled by the study authors: Nucleated cell counts were estimated from reference gene primer amplification. Profiled with immunoSEQ multiplex PCR; TCRdb holds only in-frame clones, not every one. V, J and clone size derive from that table, while D and trimming were established from the DNA sequence. The table has about 380,000 clones, roughly nine tenths seen once; the top ten hold roughly 1.2%. Trimming stripped 0 bases from V and 0 bases from J, with 8 bases between. Germline V gives CDR1 GTSNPN, CDR2 SVGIG (reference sequence). CDR3 length equals 14 residues. The V call is TRBV30, the J call TRBJ1-1; D gene ambiguous. The receptor comes from a man in his forties or fifties with acute or convalescent COVID-19. The sequenced material came from peripheral blood. CDR3 sequence reads: CAWSVRRMNTEAFF. CDR3 DNA: TGTGCCTGGAGTGTACGGAGGATGAACACTGAAGCTTTCTTT. The full variable domain, rest sourced from reference TRBV30 and TRBJ1-1, is SQTIHQWPATLVQPVGSPLSLECTVEGTSNPNLYWYRQAAGRGLQLLFYSVGIGQISSEVPQNLSASRPQDRQFILSSKKLLLSDSGFYLCAWSVRRMNTEAFFGQGTRLTVV.